The text below deals with one T cell receptor beta chain. This record belongs to a study of blood T cell repertoires in COVID-19. Study-wide background: From the United States, Italy and Spain came samples of acute and convalescent COVID-19. T cells, B-cell-depleted T cells, or PBMCs provided the cDNA or gDNA that served as material.

Between the trimmed V and J ends, which lost 8 bases and 2 bases, there was a span of 17 bases. CDR1 is MRHNA and CDR2 is SNTAGT in the germline V gene. The CDR3 has 15 amino acids. In the source study's methods: Amplification with reference gene primers provided the estimates of nucleated cell counts. TCRdb's copy holds only in-frame clones and misses some; the assay was immunoSEQ multiplex PCR. Clone size and V and J calls were adopted from that table, with D and trimming inferred from the DNA. This table holds approximately 44,000 clones, 89% found once. This clonotype was sampled from an elderly woman with acute or convalescent COVID-19. Specimen: peripheral blood. V and J are TRBV6-4 and TRBJ2-3; D remains unclear. The CDR3: CASFSWADDTDTQYF. DNA of the CDR3: TGTGCCAGCTTTAGTTGGGCAGACGACACAGATACGCAGTATTTT.